These T cell receptor beta chains were read from a single sample in a study of blood T cell repertoires in COVID-19. Using immunoSEQ multiplex PCR, the repertoire was profiled, and TCRdb retains in-frame clones only, with some absent. The repertoire holds some 390,000 clones, with 85% to 90% as singletons. The sequenced sample was PBMCs or T cells enriched from blood (not recorded which). All receptors derive from a man aged 25 to 45 who had recovered from COVID-19. Both conserved end residues are part of each CDR3. Fields, in order: clone size, J gene, V gene, D gene, CDR3 protein, CDR3 DNA. A D gene is named only where the DNA matches it firmly. Clone size, where shown, is once, few, many, or a class for clones that have expanded.

>.|TRBJ2-7|TRBV6-6|.
CASSYPPGVSYEQYF
TGTGCCAGCAGTTACCCCCCAGGGGTGTCCTACGAGCAGTACTTC
>.|TRBJ2-1|TRBV28|TRBD1
CASTLRRQGIYNEQFF
TGTGCCAGCACCTTGCGACGACAGGGGATTTACAATGAGCAGTTCTTC
>once|TRBJ2-5|TRBV12-3/TRBV12-4|.
CASSFGDSAQYF
TGTGCCAGCAGTTTCGGGGACTCGGCCCAGTACTTC
>.|TRBJ2-7|TRBV29-1|.
CSVDSQGGEQYF
TGCAGCGTTGACTCACAGGGTGGTGAGCAGTACTTC
>.|TRBJ1-5|TRBV2|.
CASSPEGGDQPQHF
TGTGCCAGCAGCCCTGAGGGGGGGGATCAGCCCCAGCATTTT
>.|TRBJ2-2|TRBV10-2|TRBD1
CASSLTGGSTGELFF
TGCGCCAGCAGCCTGACAGGGGGCAGCACCGGGGAGCTGTTTTTT
>.|TRBJ1-2|TRBV5-1|.
CASSLGGSYGYTF
TGCGCCAGCAGCTTGGGAGGGAGCTATGGCTACACCTTC
>.|TRBJ2-3|TRBV9|TRBD2
CASTGEGADTQYF
TGTGCCAGCACGGGGGAGGGAGCAGATACGCAGTATTTT
>.|TRBJ2-7|TRBV13|TRBD1
CASRRTGRYEQYF
TGTGCCAGCAGGAGGACAGGGCGGTACGAGCAGTACTTC
>.|TRBJ2-1|TRBV19|TRBD2
CASSPGLAVNEQFF
TGTGCCAGTAGCCCCGGACTAGCGGTAAATGAGCAGTTCTTC
>once|TRBJ1-2|TRBV5-5|TRBD1
CASSLDPGGYGYTF
TGTGCCAGCAGCTTGGATCCAGGGGGTTATGGCTACACCTTC
>.|TRBJ2-5|TRBV13|TRBD2
CASSFGARTSFETQYF
TGTGCCAGCAGCTTTGGTGCGCGGACTAGTTTTGAGACCCAGTACTTC
>.|TRBJ1-1|TRBV6-5|.
CASSPPTGNTEAFF
TGTGCCAGCAGTCCCCCGACAGGCAACACTGAAGCTTTCTTT
>.|TRBJ1-3|TRBV11-2|.
CASSQANSGNTIYF
TGTGCCAGCAGCCAGGCGAATTCTGGAAACACCATATATTTT
>.|TRBJ1-6|TRBV6-5|.
CASSYEAARGSPLHF
TGTGCCAGCAGTTACGAGGCGGCACGGGGTTCACCCCTCCACTTT
>.|TRBJ1-4|TRBV3-1/TRBV3-2|.
CASSLGQNEKLFF
TGTGCCAGCAGCCTCGGACAGAATGAAAAACTGTTTTTT
>.|TRBJ1-2|TRBV10-3|.
CAISESDSYGGYTF
TGTGCCATCAGTGAGTCGGACAGTTACGGTGGCTACACCTTC
>.|TRBJ2-7|TRBV7-9|TRBD1
CASSLRTGWDEQYF
TGTGCCAGCAGCCTAAGGACAGGGTGGGACGAGCAGTACTTC
>.|TRBJ1-2|TRBV28|TRBD1
CASRGDRWYYGYTF
TGTGCCAGCAGGGGGGACAGGTGGTACTATGGCTACACCTTC
>.|TRBJ2-7|TRBV5-1|TRBD1
CASSLSVVFGTGNYEQYF
TGCGCCAGCAGCTTGAGCGTAGTGTTTGGGACAGGGAACTACGAGCAGTACTTC
>once|TRBJ1-2|TRBV6-5|.
CASSPTGRGYTF
TGTGCCAGCAGTCCAACAGGGAGAGGCTACACCTTC
>.|TRBJ1-1|TRBV2|.
CASIGGGTEAFF
TGTGCCAGCATAGGGGGGGGTACTGAAGCTTTCTTT
>.|TRBJ2-5|TRBV12-5|TRBD2
CASALGTSGRRYPRETQYF
TGTGCTAGTGCTCTAGGGACTAGCGGGAGGCGGTACCCGCGGGAGACCCAGTACTTC
>.|TRBJ1-6|TRBV7-9|.
CASSLGGAYNSPLHF
TGTGCCAGCAGCCTCGGAGGGGCTTATAATTCACCCCTCCACTTT
>.|TRBJ2-7|TRBV9|TRBD1
CASSVAGTGEQYF
TGTGCCAGCAGCGTAGCAGGGACAGGCGAGCAGTACTTC
>.|TRBJ2-2|TRBV7-9|TRBD2
CASSSRGLAGTGELFF
TGTGCCAGCAGCTCTAGGGGACTAGCGGGTACCGGGGAGCTGTTTTTT
>.|TRBJ2-3|TRBV3-1/TRBV3-2|TRBD2
CASSLLAGGMNTDTQYF
TGTGCCAGCAGCCTATTAGCGGGAGGGATGAACACAGATACGCAGTATTTT
>.|TRBJ2-2|TRBV5-6|TRBD1
CASSLGPMGQGGRELFF
TGTGCCAGCAGCTTGGGACCAATGGGACAGGGTGGAAGGGAGCTGTTTTTT
>.|TRBJ2-2|TRBV29-1|.
CSADSGTGELFF
TGCAGCGCCGACAGTGGGACCGGGGAGCTGTTTTTT
>.|TRBJ2-7|TRBV30|.
CAWSQGTGSYEQYF
TGTGCCTGGAGTCAAGGGACTGGTTCCTACGAGCAGTACTTC
>.|TRBJ2-7|TRBV6-5|TRBD2
CASTTLAGGLHEQYF
TGTGCCAGCACTACCCTAGCGGGAGGTCTCCACGAGCAGTACTTC
>.|TRBJ1-2|TRBV5-4|TRBD1
CASSLRDRTSIGYTF
TGTGCCAGCAGCTTGAGGGACAGAACTTCTATTGGCTACACCTTC
>.|TRBJ2-2|TRBV29-1|TRBD1
CSVDKGQGGPNTGELFF
TGCAGCGTTGATAAGGGACAGGGGGGTCCGAACACCGGGGAGCTGTTTTTT
>.|TRBJ1-1|TRBV4-2|TRBD1
CASSRQQGTDTEAFF
TGTGCCAGCAGCCGACAACAGGGGACGGACACTGAAGCTTTCTTT
>.|TRBJ2-4|TRBV19|.
CASSILWGDIIQYF
TGTGCCAGTAGTATACTTTGGGGGGATATCATTCAGTACTTC
>.|TRBJ2-7|TRBV2|TRBD2
CASRTSGTTYEQYF
TGTGCCAGCAGGACTAGCGGGACCACCTACGAGCAGTACTTC
>.|TRBJ2-1|TRBV27|TRBD2
CASSFAGLAGNYNEQFF
TGTGCCAGCAGTTTCGCGGGGCTAGCGGGAAACTACAATGAGCAGTTCTTC
>.|TRBJ1-5|TRBV28|.
CASSPRRPYGYGQPQHF
TGTGCCAGCAGCCCGCGCCGACCCTACGGGTATGGTCAGCCCCAGCATTTT
>.|TRBJ1-3|TRBV3-1/TRBV3-2|.
CASSQDTTGGNTIYF
TGTGCCAGCAGCCAAGACACGACGGGGGGAAACACCATATATTTT
>.|TRBJ2-1|TRBV3-1/TRBV3-2|TRBD2
CASSAKSGRSYNEQFF
TGTGCCAGCAGCGCAAAAAGCGGGAGATCCTACAATGAGCAGTTCTTC
>.|TRBJ2-5|TRBV5-4|TRBD2
CASSWLAGGIQETQYF
TGTGCCAGCAGCTGGCTAGCGGGGGGGATCCAAGAGACCCAGTACTTC
>many|TRBJ2-1|TRBV7-9|TRBD2
CASSPGLAEYNEQFF
TGTGCCAGCAGCCCGGGACTAGCGGAATACAATGAGCAGTTCTTC
>.|TRBJ2-7|TRBV18|.
CASSPETGTRQYYEQYF
TGTGCCAGCTCACCCGAGACCGGGACTCGCCAATATTACGAGCAGTACTTC